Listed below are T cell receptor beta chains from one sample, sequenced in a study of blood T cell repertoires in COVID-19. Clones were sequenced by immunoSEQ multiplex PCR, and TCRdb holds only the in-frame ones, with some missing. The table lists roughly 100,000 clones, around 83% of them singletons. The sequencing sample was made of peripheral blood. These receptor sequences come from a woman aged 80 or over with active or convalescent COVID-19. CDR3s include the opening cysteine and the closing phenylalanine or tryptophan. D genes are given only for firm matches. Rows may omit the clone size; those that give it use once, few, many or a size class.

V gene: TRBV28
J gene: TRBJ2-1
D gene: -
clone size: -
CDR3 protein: CASSYTILYNEQFF
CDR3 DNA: TGTGCCAGCAGTTACACCATACTATACAATGAGCAGTTCTTC

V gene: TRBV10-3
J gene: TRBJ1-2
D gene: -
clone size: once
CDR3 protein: CAISEVGQGYTF
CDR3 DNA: TGTGCCATCAGTGAAGTGGGGCAAGGCTACACCTTC

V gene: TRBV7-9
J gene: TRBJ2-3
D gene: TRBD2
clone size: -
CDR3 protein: CASSFMAGDDTQYF
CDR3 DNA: TGTGCCAGCAGCTTTATGGCGGGAGACGATACGCAGTATTTT

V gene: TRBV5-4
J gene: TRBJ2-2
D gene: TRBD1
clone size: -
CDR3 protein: CASRKTGDTGELFF
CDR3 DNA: TGTGCCAGCAGGAAAACAGGGGACACCGGGGAGCTGTTTTTT

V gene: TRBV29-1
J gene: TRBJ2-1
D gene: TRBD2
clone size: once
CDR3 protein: CSVYLLLAGDYNEQFF
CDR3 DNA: TGCAGCGTTTACCTACTCCTAGCGGGGGACTACAATGAGCAGTTCTTC

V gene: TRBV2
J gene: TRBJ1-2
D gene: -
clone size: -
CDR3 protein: CASSESQGTAAGYTF
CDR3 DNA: TGTGCCAGCAGTGAATCCCAGGGTACCGCCGCGGGCTACACCTTC

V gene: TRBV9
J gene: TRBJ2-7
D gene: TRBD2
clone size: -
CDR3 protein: CASSVEGTSGYEQYF
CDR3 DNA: TGTGCCAGCAGCGTAGAGGGAACTAGCGGCTACGAGCAGTACTTC

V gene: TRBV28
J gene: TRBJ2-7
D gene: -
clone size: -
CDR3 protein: CASSKKYRSSYEQYF
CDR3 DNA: TGTGCCAGCAGTAAAAAGTACCGGAGCTCCTACGAGCAGTACTTC

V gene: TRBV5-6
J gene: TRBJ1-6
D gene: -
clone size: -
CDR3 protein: CASSFRRGNSPLHF
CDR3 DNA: TGTGCCAGCAGCTTTCGTAGGGGTAATTCACCCCTCCACTTT

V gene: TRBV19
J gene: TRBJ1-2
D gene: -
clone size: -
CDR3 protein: CASSPPQVDTNYGYTF
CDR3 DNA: TGTGCCAGTAGTCCCCCCCAAGTGGACACGAACTATGGCTACACCTTC

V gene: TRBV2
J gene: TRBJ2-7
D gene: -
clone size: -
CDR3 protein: CASRGTFSSYEQYF
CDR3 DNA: TGTGCCAGCAGAGGGACTTTTAGCTCCTACGAGCAGTACTTC

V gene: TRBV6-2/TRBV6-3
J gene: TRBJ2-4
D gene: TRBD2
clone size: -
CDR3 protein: CASSFPTSGIAKNIQYF
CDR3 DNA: TGTGCCAGCAGTTTTCCTACTAGCGGCATAGCCAAAAACATTCAGTACTTC

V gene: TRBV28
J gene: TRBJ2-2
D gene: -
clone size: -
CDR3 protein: CASTLRGPGELFF
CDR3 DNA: TGTGCCAGCACCCTAAGGGGTCCCGGGGAGCTGTTTTTT

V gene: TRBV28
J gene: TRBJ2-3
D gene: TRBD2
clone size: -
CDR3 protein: CATAPGAGGADTQYF
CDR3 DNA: TGTGCCACCGCCCCCGGGGCGGGAGGCGCAGATACGCAGTATTTT

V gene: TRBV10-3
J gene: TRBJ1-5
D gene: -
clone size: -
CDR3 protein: CAINEGGYGNQPQHF
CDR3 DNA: TGTGCCATCAATGAGGGAGGATATGGCAATCAGCCCCAGCATTTT

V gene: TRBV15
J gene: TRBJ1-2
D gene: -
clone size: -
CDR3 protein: CATSRVSGDGYTF
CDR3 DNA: TGTGCCACCAGCAGGGTCTCGGGGGATGGCTACACCTTC

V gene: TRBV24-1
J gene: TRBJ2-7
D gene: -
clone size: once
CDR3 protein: CATSDSGVSYEQYF
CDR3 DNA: TGTGCCACCAGTGATTCAGGGGTTTCCTACGAGCAGTACTTC

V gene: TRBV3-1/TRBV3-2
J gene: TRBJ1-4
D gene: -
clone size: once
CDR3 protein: CASSPQGRRNEKLFF
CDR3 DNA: TGTGCCAGCAGCCCCCAGGGGAGAAGAAATGAAAAACTGTTTTTT

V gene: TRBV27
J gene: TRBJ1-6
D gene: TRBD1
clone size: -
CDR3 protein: CASSDRGNSPLHF
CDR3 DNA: TGTGCCAGCAGCGACAGGGGCAATTCACCCCTCCACTTT

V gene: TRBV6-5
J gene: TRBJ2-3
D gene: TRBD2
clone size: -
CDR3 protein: CASTASGARTDTQYF
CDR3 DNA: TGTGCCAGCACAGCTAGCGGGGCCCGAACAGATACGCAGTATTTT

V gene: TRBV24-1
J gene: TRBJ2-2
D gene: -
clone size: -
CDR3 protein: CATRVSGDTGELFF
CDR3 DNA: TGTGCCACCAGGGTCTCAGGGGACACCGGGGAGCTGTTTTTT

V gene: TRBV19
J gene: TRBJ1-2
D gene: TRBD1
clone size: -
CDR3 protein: CASGRDRTYGYTF
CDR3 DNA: TGTGCCAGTGGCCGGGACAGAACCTATGGCTACACCTTC

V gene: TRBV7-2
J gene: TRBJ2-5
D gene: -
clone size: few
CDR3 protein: CASSPSVRGGDETQYF
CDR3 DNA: TGTGCCAGCAGCCCTAGTGTGAGGGGGGGCGATGAGACCCAGTACTTC

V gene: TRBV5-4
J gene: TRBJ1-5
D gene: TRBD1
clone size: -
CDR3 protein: CASSLGGQVAQPQHF
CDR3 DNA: TGTGCCAGCAGCTTAGGGGGACAGGTCGCCCAGCCCCAGCATTTT

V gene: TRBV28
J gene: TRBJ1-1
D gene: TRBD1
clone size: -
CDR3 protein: CASRLGTGNTEAFF
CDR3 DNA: TGTGCCAGCCGGTTGGGGACAGGGAACACTGAAGCTTTCTTT

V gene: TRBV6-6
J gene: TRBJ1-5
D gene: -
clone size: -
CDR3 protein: CASSYSDRPNQPQHF
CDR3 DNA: TGTGCCAGCAGTTACTCGGACAGACCCAATCAGCCCCAGCATTTT

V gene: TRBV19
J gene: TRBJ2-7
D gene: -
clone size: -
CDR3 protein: CASSIYAIVDSSTYEQYF
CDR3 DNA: TGTGCCAGTAGTATTTATGCTATCGTGGACAGTTCCACCTACGAGCAGTACTTC

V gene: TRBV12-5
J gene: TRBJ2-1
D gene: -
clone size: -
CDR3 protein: CASAPSRLPYNEQFF
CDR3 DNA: TGTGCTAGTGCTCCCTCCCGGTTACCCTACAATGAGCAGTTCTTC

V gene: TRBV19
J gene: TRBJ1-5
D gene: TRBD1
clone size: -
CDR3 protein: CASRNRGQGGQPQHF
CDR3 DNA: TGTGCCAGTAGAAACCGTGGACAGGGGGGTCAGCCCCAGCATTTT

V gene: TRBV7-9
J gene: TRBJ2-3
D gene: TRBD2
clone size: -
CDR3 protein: CASSPRLAGDENTQYF
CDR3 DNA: TGTGCCAGCAGCCCCCGACTAGCGGGAGACGAGAATACGCAGTATTTT

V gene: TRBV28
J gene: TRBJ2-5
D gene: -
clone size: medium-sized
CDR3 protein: CASSYIMLDAQETQYF
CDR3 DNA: TGTGCCAGCAGTTACATAATGCTAGACGCGCAAGAGACCCAGTACTTC

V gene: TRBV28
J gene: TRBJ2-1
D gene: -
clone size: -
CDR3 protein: CASTVLGNEQFF
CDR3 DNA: TGTGCCAGCACGGTTCTCGGGAATGAGCAGTTCTTC

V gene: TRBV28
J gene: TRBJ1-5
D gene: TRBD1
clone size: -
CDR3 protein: CASSSQQGARGNQPQHF
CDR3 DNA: TGTGCCAGCAGTTCGCAACAGGGGGCTCGAGGCAATCAGCCCCAGCATTTT

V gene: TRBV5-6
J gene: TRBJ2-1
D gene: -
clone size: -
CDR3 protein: CASSLEQRGGGEQFF
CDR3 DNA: TGTGCCAGCAGCTTGGAGCAAAGGGGGGGAGGTGAGCAGTTCTTC

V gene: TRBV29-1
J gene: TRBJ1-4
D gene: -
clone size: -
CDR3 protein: CSVVSGDMGEKLFF
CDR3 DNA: TGCAGCGTTGTAAGTGGAGATATGGGTGAAAAACTGTTTTTT

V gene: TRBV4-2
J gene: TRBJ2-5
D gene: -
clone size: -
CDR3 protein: CASSHIASVKETQYF
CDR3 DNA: TGTGCCAGCAGCCATATAGCATCGGTAAAAGAGACCCAGTACTTC

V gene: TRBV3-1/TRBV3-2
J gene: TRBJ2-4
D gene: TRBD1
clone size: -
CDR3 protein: CASSHRGNIQYF
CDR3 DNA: TGTGCCAGCAGCCACAGGGGGAACATTCAGTACTTC

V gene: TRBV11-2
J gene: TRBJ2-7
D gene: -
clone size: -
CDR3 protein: CASSLGQGFGGSYEQYF
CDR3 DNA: TGTGCCAGCAGCTTAGGTCAAGGTTTTGGAGGGTCCTACGAGCAGTACTTC

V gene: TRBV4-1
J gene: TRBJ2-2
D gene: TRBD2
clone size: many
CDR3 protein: CASSPGPLAGLNTGELFF
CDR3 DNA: TGCGCCAGCAGCCCCGGCCCCCTAGCGGGGTTAAACACCGGGGAGCTGTTTTTT

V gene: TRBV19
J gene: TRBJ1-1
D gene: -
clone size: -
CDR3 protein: CASSRSGSGPSSREAFF
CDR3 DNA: TGTGCCAGTAGTCGTTCTGGGAGTGGACCTAGCTCGCGGGAAGCTTTCTTT

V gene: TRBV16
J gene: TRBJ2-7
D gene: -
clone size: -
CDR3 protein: CASSQGGYEQYF
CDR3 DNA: TGTGCCAGCAGCCAGGGGGGCTACGAGCAGTACTTC

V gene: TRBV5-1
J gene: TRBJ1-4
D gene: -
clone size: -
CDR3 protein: CASTLDSTNEKLFF
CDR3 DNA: TGCGCCAGCACTTTAGATTCAACTAATGAAAAACTGTTTTTT

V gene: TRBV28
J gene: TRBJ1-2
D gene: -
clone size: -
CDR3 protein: CASSSSGRDGYTF
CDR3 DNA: TGTGCCAGCAGTTCGTCCGGCCGGGATGGCTACACCTTC

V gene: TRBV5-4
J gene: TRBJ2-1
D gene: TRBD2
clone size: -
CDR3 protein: CASSGGGALNEQFF
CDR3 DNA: TGTGCCAGCAGCGGCGGGGGGGCCCTCAATGAGCAGTTCTTC

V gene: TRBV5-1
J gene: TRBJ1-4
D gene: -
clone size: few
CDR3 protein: CASSLVGDRRKLFF
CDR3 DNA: TGCGCCAGCAGCTTGGTCGGAGACAGAAGGAAACTGTTTTTT

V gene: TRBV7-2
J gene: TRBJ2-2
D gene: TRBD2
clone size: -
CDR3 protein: CASTTTSGGAVGELFF
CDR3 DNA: TGTGCCAGCACCACGACTAGCGGGGGGGCCGTCGGGGAGCTGTTTTTT

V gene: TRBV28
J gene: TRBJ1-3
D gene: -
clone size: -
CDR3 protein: CASRRARGNTIYF
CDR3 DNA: TGTGCCAGCAGGAGGGCGCGAGGAAACACCATATATTTT

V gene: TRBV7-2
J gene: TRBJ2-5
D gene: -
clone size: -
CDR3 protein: CASSLQGTGETQYF
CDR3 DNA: TGTGCCAGCAGCTTACAGGGGACCGGGGAGACCCAGTACTTC

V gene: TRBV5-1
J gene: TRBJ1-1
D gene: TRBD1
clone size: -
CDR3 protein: CASSLVTGGNLEAFF
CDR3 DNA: TGCGCCAGCAGCTTGGTTACAGGGGGGAACCTTGAAGCTTTCTTT

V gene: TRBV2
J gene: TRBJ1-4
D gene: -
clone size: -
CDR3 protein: CASMWGGATNEKLFF
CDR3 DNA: TGTGCCAGCATGTGGGGGGGCGCAACTAATGAAAAACTGTTTTTT

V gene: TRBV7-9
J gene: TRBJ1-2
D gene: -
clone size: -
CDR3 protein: CASSFTASSYGYTF
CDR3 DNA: TGTGCCAGCAGCTTTACAGCCTCGAGCTATGGCTACACCTTC

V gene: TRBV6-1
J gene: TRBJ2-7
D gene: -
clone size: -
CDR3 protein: CASRENPGQTVAYEQYF
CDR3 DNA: TGTGCCAGCAGAGAAAACCCTGGACAGACAGTTGCCTACGAGCAGTACTTC

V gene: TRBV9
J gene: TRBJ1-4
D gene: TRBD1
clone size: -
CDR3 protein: CASSIKTGDEKLFF
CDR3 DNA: TGTGCCAGCAGCATTAAGACAGGGGACGAAAAACTGTTTTTT

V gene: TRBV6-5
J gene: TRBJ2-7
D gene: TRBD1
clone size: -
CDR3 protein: CASTVLGQNYEQYF
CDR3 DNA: TGTGCCAGCACCGTTTTGGGACAGAACTACGAGCAGTACTTC